This T cell receptor beta chain was recovered during a study of blood T cell repertoires in COVID-19. This clone was picked up one time. This table comes from immunoSEQ multiplex PCR, and its TCRdb copy is limited to in-frame clones, with some not included. The sample yields nearly 250,000 clones, 75% to 85% seen once. Source material: PBMCs or T cells enriched from blood (not recorded which). This clonotype was obtained from a woman in her forties or fifties with acute COVID-19.

CDR3 DNA sequence: TGTGCCAGCAGTGGAGGACAGGGCTCCTACGAGCAGTACTTC. Translating it yields CASSGGQGSYEQYF. The V and J genes are TRBV2 and TRBJ2-7; 8 bases are a match to TRBD1. The V and J ends lost 4 bases and 0 bases, in that order; junction bases with no gene match: 2. Germline V gene data show CDR1 as SNHLY and CDR2 as FYNNEI. The CDR3 sequence is 14 residues long.